The rows below give T cell receptor beta chains drawn from one sample of a study of metastatic and nonmetastatic thyroid tumors. TCRdb re-clonotyped the PCR reads via MiXCR. The sample contains fewer than 40,000 clones, about 15% of which appear only once. The sequencing input was blood. The receptors come from a male donor with papillary thyroid cancer or a benign thyroid nodule (not recorded which). Some clones in this sample may be carry-over from other donors' samples. The CDR3 runs from the conserved cysteine through the conserved F or W. The D gene is left open where the match is weak. Clone size is given for some rows only: seen once, a few or many times, or a class if the clone is expanded.

TRBV9	TRBD1	TRBJ1-1	many	TGTGCCAGCAGCGCCGGGACAGGGGGCTCGGGCACTGAAGCTTTCTTT	CASSAGTGGSGTEAFF
TRBV5-1	.	TRBJ2-1	many	TGCGCCAGCAGCTTGTCGTCGGGTAATGAGCAGTTCTTC	CASSLSSGNEQFF
TRBV6-2/TRBV6-3	.	TRBJ2-2	many	TGTGCCAGCAGGCGAACAGGGTCCGAAAGCGGGGAGCTGTTTTTT	CASRRTGSESGELFF
TRBV7-8	.	TRBJ2-1	many	TGTGCCAGCAGCCACAACCTAGCCTACAATGAACAGTTCTTC	CASSHNLAYNEQFF
TRBV19	TRBD1	TRBJ1-5	many	TGTGCCAGCTCCACAGGGGGGTATACGAGCAATCAGCCCCAGCATTTT	CASSTGGYTSNQPQHF
TRBV15	TRBD1	TRBJ1-2	many	TGTGCCACCAGGGGGACAGGCGGCTACACCTTC	CATRGTGGYTF
TRBV6-2/TRBV6-3	.	TRBJ2-7	few	TGTGCCAGCATCGGCGGGGACACCTCCTACGAGCAGTACTTC	CASIGGDTSYEQYF
TRBV5-1	.	TRBJ2-7	.	TGCGCCAGTAGCTCAGACAGAATCCTCTACGAGCAGTACTTC	CASSSDRILYEQYF
TRBV9	TRBD2	TRBJ2-3	many	TGTGCCAGCAGCAGCCCCGGGACTAGCGGGCAGACAGATACGCAGTATTTT	CASSSPGTSGQTDTQYF
TRBV3-1	TRBD1	TRBJ1-3	many	TGTGCCAGCAGCCCTCGACAGGGCACTGGAAACACCATATATTTT	CASSPRQGTGNTIYF
TRBV5-1	TRBD1	TRBJ2-3	many	TGCGCCAGCAGCTCCGGACAGGGGTGGACAGATACGCAGTATTTT	CASSSGQGWTDTQYF
TRBV10-2	TRBD2	TRBJ2-3	many	TGCGCCAGCAGTGACCCAACTTTGACTAGCAATACGCAGTATTTT	CASSDPTLTSNTQYF
TRBV20-1	TRBD1	TRBJ1-1	many	TGCAGTGCTAGAGATAACGACAGGGAAGGGGCTTTCTTT	CSARDNDREGAFF
TRBV4-1	.	TRBJ2-7	many	TGCGCCAGCAGCCAAGGGGACCGTGAATTGGACGAGCAGTACTTC	CASSQGDRELDEQYF
TRBV18	TRBD2	TRBJ2-7	many	TGTGCCAGCTCAACTAGCGGGAGCGACTACGAGCAGTACTTC	CASSTSGSDYEQYF
TRBV20-1	.	TRBJ1-1	many	TGCAGTGCTAGAAAACTTACAGGGACCCCTGAAGCTTTCTTT	CSARKLTGTPEAFF
TRBV25-1	TRBD1	TRBJ2-3	many	TGTGCCAGCAGTGAACCGGACAGGACAGATACGCAGTATTTT	CASSEPDRTDTQYF
TRBV28	.	TRBJ1-6	few	TGTGCCAGCAGTTCAGGGGTATCGGGGTCACCCCTCCACTTT	CASSSGVSGSPLHF
TRBV10-2	TRBD1	TRBJ1-2	many	TGCGCCAGCAGTGACTCGAAGGACAGGGGGAACACCTTC	CASSDSKDRGNTF
TRBV6-1	TRBD1	TRBJ2-6	many	TGTGCCAGCAGTGAAAGCCCAGGGGGCTCTGGGGCCAACGTCCTGACTTTC	CASSESPGGSGANVLTF
TRBV4-1	TRBD1	TRBJ2-7	few	TGCGCCAGCAGCGTCCTACCGGGACAGGGTTCCTACGAGCAGTACTTC	CASSVLPGQGSYEQYF
TRBV15	.	TRBJ2-3	many	TGTGCCACTAGCAGAGGGAAAAGCCGCACTAGCACAGATACGCAGTATTTT	CATSRGKSRTSTDTQYF
TRBV10-1	.	TRBJ2-5	many	TGCGCCAGCAGTGAGTCACCGGGGGCTGGGGAGACCCAGTACTTC	CASSESPGAGETQYF
TRBV3-1	.	TRBJ2-7	.	TGTGCCAGCAGCCAAGGCGCAGCGGGACAAAGCTACGAGCAGTACTTC	CASSQGAAGQSYEQYF
TRBV18	TRBD1	TRBJ2-7	many	TGTGCCAGCTCACCAGACAGGGACCCCTACGAGCAGTACTTC	CASSPDRDPYEQYF
TRBV7-2	.	TRBJ2-2	.	TGTGCCAGCAGCTTAGAAGTGAACACCGGGTGGCTGTTTTTT	CASSLEVNTGWLFF
TRBV6-2/TRBV6-3	TRBD2	TRBJ2-1	few	TGTGCCAGCAGTACAAGTGACAGGGTAGCGGGAGTCAATGAGCAGTTCTTC	CASSTSDRVAGVNEQFF
TRBV6-1	.	TRBJ2-7	few	TGTGCCAGCAGTCAACAACAGGGCGGCGAGCAGTACTTC	CASSQQQGGEQYF
TRBV11-1	.	TRBJ1-1	many	TGTGCCAGCAGCTCTTATGTCGGGTGGCCCACTAGGGACACTGAAGCTTTCTTT	CASSSYVGWPTRDTEAFF
TRBV6-4	.	TRBJ2-3	few	TGTGCCAGCAGTGGCTCGTTGGGGGGAGTACCTGACACAGATACGCAGTATTTT	CASSGSLGGVPDTDTQYF
TRBV7-2	.	TRBJ2-7	.	TGTGCCAGCAGCTGGGAGGCTGGCGGGCAGTACTTC	CASSWEAGGQYF
TRBV2	.	TRBJ1-3	many	TGTGCCAGCAGTGAGAGGGCCCCACCGACTGGAAACACCATATATTTT	CASSERAPPTGNTIYF
TRBV4-1	.	TRBJ2-1	.	TGCGCCAGCGGCCAAGATCAGGGACTTGAGCGTAACAATGAGCAGTTCTTC	CASGQDQGLERNNEQFF
TRBV7-2	.	TRBJ2-3	many	TGTGCCAGCAGCACGGACTACCTTAGCACAGATACGCAGTATTTT	CASSTDYLSTDTQYF
TRBV3-1	.	TRBJ2-7	many	TGTGCCAGCAGCCAAGGGCAGGGGAGCGAGCAGTACTTC	CASSQGQGSEQYF
TRBV20-1	.	TRBJ2-5	many	TGCAGTGCTTGGGACGCAAGGTGGGAGACCCAGTACTTC	CSAWDARWETQYF
TRBV3-1	TRBD2	TRBJ2-3	many	TGTGCCAGCAGCCAAGGATTCGGGACTAACACAGATACGCAGTATTTT	CASSQGFGTNTDTQYF
TRBV9	TRBD1	TRBJ1-1	many	TGTGCCAGCGGACAGGGAGGAGGAACTGAAGCTTTCTTT	CASGQGGGTEAFF
TRBV24-1	TRBD1	TRBJ1-2	few	TGTTCCACCATCCAGGACAGGGGCTATGGCTACACCTTC	CSTIQDRGYGYTF
TRBV11-1	.	TRBJ2-1	.	TGTGCCAGCAGCTTAGCGGCCTACAATGAGCAGTTCTTC	CASSLAAYNEQFF
TRBV7-8	TRBD1	TRBJ1-1	.	TGTGCCAGCAGCTTAGAGGGGGCGCGTCTGGGCCACGCTGAAGCTTTCTTT	CASSLEGARLGHAEAFF
TRBV11-2	.	TRBJ1-3	.	TGTGCCAGCATTCTCGACTTGGCTATGGGAAACACCATATATTTT	CASILDLAMGNTIYF
TRBV14	.	TRBJ1-2	many	TGTGCCAGCAGCCTGGTTGGAGACAGCTTGGGGACGAATGGCTACACCTTC	CASSLVGDSLGTNGYTF
TRBV5-4	.	TRBJ2-3	many	TGTGCCAGCAGCTTGGGAGCAGGGAAGGATACGCAGTATTTT	CASSLGAGKDTQYF
TRBV7-2	TRBD1	TRBJ1-4	many	TGTGCCAGCAGCTTAAGTGCCGGGACAGGGGAAAAACTGTTTTTT	CASSLSAGTGEKLFF
TRBV5-4	TRBD2	TRBJ2-3	many	TGTGCCAGCAGCTCAAACGGGGGGAGCAGCACAGATACGCAGTATTTT	CASSSNGGSSTDTQYF
TRBV6-2/TRBV6-3	.	TRBJ2-5	many	TGTGCCAGCAGTTACTCGATTTCCGGGGAGACCCAGTACTTC	CASSYSISGETQYF
TRBV12-3/TRBV12-4	TRBD2	TRBJ2-3	many	TGTGCCAGCAGGGTGGGGTCGGGGGGGCAAGATACGCAGTATTTT	CASRVGSGGQDTQYF
TRBV7-9	TRBD1	TRBJ2-3	.	TGTGCCAGCAGCGACAGGGTTTCGGATACGCAGTATTTT	CASSDRVSDTQYF
TRBV19	TRBD1	TRBJ1-6	few	TGTGCCAGTAGGCCCAACAGGGGTTCGAATTCACCCCTCCACTTT	CASRPNRGSNSPLHF
TRBV11-2	.	TRBJ2-7	.	TGTGCCAGCAGCGGCATTCGGGACAAACCTTACGAGCAGTACTTC	CASSGIRDKPYEQYF
TRBV24-1	TRBD1	TRBJ2-2	many	TGTGCCACCAGTGATTCCGTGGCCGACAGGGGGACCGGGGAGCTGTTTTTT	CATSDSVADRGTGELFF